The next 10 T cell receptor beta chains were all read from a single sample in a study of blood T cell repertoires in COVID-19. The table came from immunoSEQ multiplex PCR; TCRdb's copy has only in-frame clones and leaves some out. This repertoire shows about 300,000 clones, nearly 90% found once; its top ten account for approximately 5.3%. The sequenced sample was PBMCs or T cells enriched from blood (not recorded which). The receptors come from a woman between 25 and 40 years old who had recovered from COVID-19.

V gene TRBV5-1 combines with J gene TRBJ1-2; 8 bases match TRBD1. There are 15 residues in the CDR3. In germline, CDR1 is SGHRS, CDR2 YFSETQ. V gave up 4 bases and J gave up 4 bases; unmatched junction bases: 9. The CDR3 DNA sequence: TGCGCCAGCAGCGGCGGTCGGACAGGGACCTATGGCTACACCTTC. This codes for CASSGGRTGTYGYTF. The full variable domain, with the rest looked up from reference TRBV5-1 and TRBJ1-2, is KAGVTQTPRYLIKTRGQQVTLSCSPISGHRSVSWYQQTPGQGLQFLFEYFSETQRNKGNFPGRFSGRQFSNSRSEMNVSTLELGDSALYLCASSGGRTGTYGYTFGSGTRLTVV.

The genes are TRBV6-1 and TRBJ2-5; 13 positions agree with TRBD2. Germline trimming cut 4 bases from V and 7 bases from J; bases unmatched to any gene: 21. Looked up from germline, CDR1 is MNHNS and CDR2 is SASEGT. There are 20 residues in the CDR3. The CDR3 DNA is TGTGCCAGCAGTGCTACATCCACTAGCGGGGGGGAGACGAGGAGAGGGACCCAGTACTTC. Translated, it gives CASSATSTSGGETRRGTQYF.

The chain combines TRBV7-6 with TRBJ2-2, with 10 bases lining up with TRBD1. This CDR3 is built from 16 residues. V dropped 5 bases and J dropped 5; count of bases not matched to a gene: 8. Per the germline V gene, CDR1 is SGHVS and CDR2 is FNYEAQ. The DNA for the CDR3 is TGTGCCAGCAGCCCGAGACAGGGGGCGCGGACCGGGGAGCTGTTTTTT. Residues: CASSPRQGARTGELFF.

This clone was observed once. This chain uses TRBV2 with TRBJ1-1, with TRBD1 as a possible D gene (6 bases). The CDR3 has 12 residues. The germline V gene encodes CDR1 SNHLY and CDR2 FYNNEI. V lost 8 bases to trimming and J lost 5 bases, with 12 bases between them. In nucleotides, the CDR3 is TGTGCCAGCGACACAGGGTGGACTGAAGCTTTCTTT. It specifies CASDTGWTEAFF.

The chain recombines TRBV30 with TRBJ1-6, with 11 bases that match TRBD1. The germline V gene encodes CDR1 GTSNPN and CDR2 SVGIG (reference sequence). Unmatched junction bases numbered 5, after V lost 1 base and J lost 9 bases. The CDR3 has 15 residues. The CDR3: CAWSGPGQGVSPLHF. Here the CDR3 DNA reads TGTGCCTGGAGTGGACCGGGACAGGGGGTTTCACCCCTCCACTTT.

The V gene is TRBV7-3, the J gene TRBJ1-2, with a possible D match to TRBD1 (5 bases). Germline V lookup: CDR1 SGHTA, CDR2 FQGTGA. The CDR3 extends over 17 amino acids. V was clipped by 0 bases and J by 2 bases, with 16 bases between them. CDR3 protein: CASSLTSLTGKNYGYTF. In DNA, the CDR3 is TGTGCCAGCAGCTTAACGTCCTTAACAGGCAAAAACTATGGCTACACCTTC.

This chain uses TRBV7-2 with TRBJ1-2, with D unclear. The CDR3 is 11 amino acids. Per germline, CDR1 SGHTA and CDR2 FQGNSA. V dropped 6 bases and J dropped 8 bases, with 10 bases sitting between them. Written as DNA, the CDR3 is TGTGCCAGCAGTAATTTGGGCGGCTACACCTTC. It is translated as CASSNLGGYTF. Full variable domain (rest looked up from reference TRBV7-2 and TRBJ1-2): GAGVSQSPSNKVTEKGKDVELRCDPISGHTALYWYRQSLGQGLEFLIYFQGNSAPDKSGLPSDRFSAERTGGSVSTLTIQRTQQEDSAVYLCASSNLGGYTFGSGTRLTVV.

The chain joins TRBV5-8 to TRBJ1-1; a possible D gene is TRBD1 (6 bases). The V gene lost 0 bases and the J gene lost 1 base, with 13 bases spanning the gap. The germline CDR1 and CDR2 sequences are SGHTS and YDEGEE. The length of the CDR3 is 16 residues. CDR3 coding DNA: TGTGCCAGCAGCTTGGCGGGGGGCCCTGGGAACACTGAAGCTTTCTTT. It specifies CASSLAGGPGNTEAFF.

The V gene is TRBV6-1, the J gene TRBJ2-3, with 14 positions matching TRBD2. With V trimmed by 3 bases and J by 4 bases, 9 bases remained unmatched. Germline lookup yields CDR1 MNHNS and CDR2 SASEGT. CDR3 length: 18 residues. The CDR3 region is CASSEWGLAGATPDTQYF. CDR3 bases: TGTGCCAGCAGTGAGTGGGGACTAGCGGGAGCAACCCCAGATACGCAGTATTTT.

The chain links TRBV5-6 to TRBJ1-1, with D unclear. Deletions cut 0 bases from V and 5 bases from J, with 8 bases between. The germline gives CDR1 SGHDT, CDR2 YYEEEE. The CDR3 contains 13 residues. For the CDR3, the DNA is TGTGCCAGCAGCTTGGTTGGGAGAACTGAAGCTTTCTTT. Amino acid sequence: CASSLVGRTEAFF.